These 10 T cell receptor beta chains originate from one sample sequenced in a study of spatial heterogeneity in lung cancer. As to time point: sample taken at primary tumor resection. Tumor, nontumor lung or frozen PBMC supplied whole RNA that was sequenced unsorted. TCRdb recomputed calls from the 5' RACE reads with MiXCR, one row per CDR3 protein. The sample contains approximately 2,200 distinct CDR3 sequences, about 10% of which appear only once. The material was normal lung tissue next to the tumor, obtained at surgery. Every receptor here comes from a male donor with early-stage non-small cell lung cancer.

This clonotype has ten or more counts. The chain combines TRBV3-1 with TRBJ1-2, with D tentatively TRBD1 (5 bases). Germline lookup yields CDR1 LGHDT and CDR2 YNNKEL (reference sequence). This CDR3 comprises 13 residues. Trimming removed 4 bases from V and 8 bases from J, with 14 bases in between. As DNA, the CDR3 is TGTGCCAGCAGCCCACCGGGAGGGACCGGCTACACCTTC. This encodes CASSPPGGTGYTF.

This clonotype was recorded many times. CDR3 in amino acids: CASRTGGSYEQYF. CDR3 DNA sequence: TGTGCCAGTAGAACCGGGGGCTCCTACGAGCAGTACTTC. V gene TRBV7-8 combines with J gene TRBJ2-7, with TRBD2 as a possible D gene (6 bases). The CDR3 extends over 13 amino acids. Trimming left V 9 bases short and J 0 bases short, with 12 bases between. Germline V gene data show CDR1 as SGHVS and CDR2 as FQNEAQ.

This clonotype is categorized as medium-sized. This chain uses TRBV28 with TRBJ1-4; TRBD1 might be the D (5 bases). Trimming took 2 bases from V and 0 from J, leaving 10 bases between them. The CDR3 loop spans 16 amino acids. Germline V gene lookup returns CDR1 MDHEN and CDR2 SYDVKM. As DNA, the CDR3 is TGTGCCAGCAGTTTAGACAGCAGTGCAACTAATGAAAAACTGTTTTTT. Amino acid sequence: CASSLDSSATNEKLFF.

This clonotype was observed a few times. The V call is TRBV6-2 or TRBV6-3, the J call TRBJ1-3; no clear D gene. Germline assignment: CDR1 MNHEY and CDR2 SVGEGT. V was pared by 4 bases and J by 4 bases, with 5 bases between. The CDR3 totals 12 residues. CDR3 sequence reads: CASSLSGNTIYF. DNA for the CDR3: TGTGCCAGCAGTTTGTCGGGAAACACCATATATTTT.

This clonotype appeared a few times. The CDR3 is CASSVEQGAIYGYTF. DNA of the CDR3: TGTGCCAGCAGCGTAGAACAGGGGGCAATCTATGGCTACACCTTC. The chain couples TRBV9 to TRBJ1-2, with 9 bases matching TRBD1. The CDR3 totals 15 residues. Germline trimming cut 0 bases from V and 4 bases from J; bases unmatched to any gene: 4. Germline V CDR1 and CDR2: SGDLS, YYNGEE.

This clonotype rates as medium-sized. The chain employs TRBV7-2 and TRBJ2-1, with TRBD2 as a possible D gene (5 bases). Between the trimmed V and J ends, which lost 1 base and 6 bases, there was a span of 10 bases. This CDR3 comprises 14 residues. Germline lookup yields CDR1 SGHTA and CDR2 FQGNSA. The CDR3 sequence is CASSLGVGSNEQFF. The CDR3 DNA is TGTGCCAGCAGCTTAGGGGTAGGGAGCAATGAGCAGTTCTTC.

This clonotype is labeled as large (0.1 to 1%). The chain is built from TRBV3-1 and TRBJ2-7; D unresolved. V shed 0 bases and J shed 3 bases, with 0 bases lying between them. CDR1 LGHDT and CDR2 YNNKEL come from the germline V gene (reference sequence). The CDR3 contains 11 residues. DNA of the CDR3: TGTGCCAGCAGCCAAGACTACGAGCAGTACTTC. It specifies CASSQDYEQYF.

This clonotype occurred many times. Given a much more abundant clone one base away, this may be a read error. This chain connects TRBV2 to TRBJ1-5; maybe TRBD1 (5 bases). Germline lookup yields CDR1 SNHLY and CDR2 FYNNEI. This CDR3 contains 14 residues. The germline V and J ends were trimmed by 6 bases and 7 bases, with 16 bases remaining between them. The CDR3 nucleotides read TGTGCCAGCAGGGGAGGGGCTGGAGGGCAGCCCCAGCATTTT. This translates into CASRGGAGGQPQHF.

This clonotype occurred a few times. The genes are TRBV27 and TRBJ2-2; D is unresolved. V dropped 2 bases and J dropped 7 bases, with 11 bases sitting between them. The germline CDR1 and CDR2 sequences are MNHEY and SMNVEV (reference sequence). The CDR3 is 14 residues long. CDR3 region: CASSLNTLGGELFF. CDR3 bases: TGTGCCAGCAGTTTAAACACCCTCGGCGGGGAGCTGTTTTTT.

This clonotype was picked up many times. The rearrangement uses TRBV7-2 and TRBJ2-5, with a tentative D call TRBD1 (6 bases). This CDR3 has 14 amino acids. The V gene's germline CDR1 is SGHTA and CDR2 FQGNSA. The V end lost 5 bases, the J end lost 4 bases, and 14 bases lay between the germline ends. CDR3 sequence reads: CASSPSTGGETQYF. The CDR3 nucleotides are TGTGCCAGCAGCCCCTCGACAGGTGGAGAGACCCAGTACTTC.